This paragraph covers one T cell receptor beta chain sequence. The CDR3 sequence is 11 residues long. Each donor gave one heparinised blood draw averaging about 110 mL. The authors sorted CD4+ naive, central memory, regulatory and stem cell-like memory cells via CD45RO/CCR7/CD25/CD127/CD95/CD27. This entry comes from a study of beta chain features in type 1 diabetes. On the study more broadly: Patient and healthy donor groups were alike in age, gender and cell yields.

The entirety of the isolated RNA underwent reverse transcription, so expressed TCRB transcripts were sequenced. The repertoire was sequenced with immunoSEQ multiplex PCR; TCRdb's copy has only in-frame clones and lacks some. The sample contains 600,000 to 650,000 clones, 15% to 18% of which appear only once. The rearrangement links TRBV21-1 to TRBJ1-2. TRBV21-1 is a listed pseudogene. The specimen was naive CD4+ T cells from blood. The TCR was taken from a man aged 18 to 35 in good health. The CDR3 region has the DNA TGTGCCAGCAGCATGCGCGGGGGCTACACCTTC. Its protein product is CASSMRGGYTF.